This TCR beta chain was found in a study of blood T cell repertoires in COVID-19. Study overall: T cells, B-cell-depleted T cells, or PBMCs supplied cDNA or gDNA.

CDR3 length: 20 amino acids. Trimming took 2 bases from V and 2 from J; bases not matched to a gene: 19. Germline CDR1 SGHDN, CDR2 FVKESK. A case of COVID-19 had been met by exposed participants within 2 weeks before study entry. There are many counts of this clone. Using immunoSEQ multiplex PCR, the repertoire was profiled, and TCRdb retains in-frame clones only, with some absent. The repertoire has some 150,000 clones, less than 90% of them found once; the top ten carry 4.5% to 6%. The material sequenced was PBMCs or T cells enriched from blood (not recorded which). The clonotype originates from a woman in her 50s who had been exposed to COVID-19. The V and J genes are TRBV14 and TRBJ2-5; TRBD1 aligns across 8 bases. The CDR3 loop reads CASSQPPGQVVRRRQETQYF. The CDR3 bases are TGTGCCAGCAGCCAACCACCGGGACAGGTTGTCAGGAGAAGACAAGAGACCCAGTACTTC. Filled out from reference TRBV14 and TRBJ2-5, the complete variable domain reads EAGVTQFPSHSVIEKGQTVTLRCDPISGHDNLYWYRRVMGKEIKFLLHFVKESKQDESGMPNNRFLAERTGGTYSTLKVQPAELEDSGVYFCASSQPPGQVVRRRQETQYFGPGTRLLVL.